What follows describes a single T cell receptor beta chain. This specimen comes from a study of T cell responses to AZD1222 COVID-19 vaccine. V was clipped by 5 bases and J by 5 bases, with 12 bases between them. The germline CDR1 and CDR2 sequences are SNHLY and FYNNEI. This CDR3 is 14 amino acids long. Clones were sequenced by immunoSEQ multiplex PCR, and TCRdb holds only the in-frame ones, with some missing. The table records roughly 83,000 clones, approximately 85% of them present only once. The sequences come from peripheral blood, collected on day 0 of AZD1222 vaccination. The chain employs TRBV2 and TRBJ2-2; D possibly matches TRBD1 or TRBD2 (5 bases each). The sequence came from an adult in good health. CDR3 amino acids: CASSSPGGTGELFF. The CDR3 DNA sequence: TGTGCCAGCAGTTCCCCTGGGGGAACCGGGGAGCTGTTTTTT.